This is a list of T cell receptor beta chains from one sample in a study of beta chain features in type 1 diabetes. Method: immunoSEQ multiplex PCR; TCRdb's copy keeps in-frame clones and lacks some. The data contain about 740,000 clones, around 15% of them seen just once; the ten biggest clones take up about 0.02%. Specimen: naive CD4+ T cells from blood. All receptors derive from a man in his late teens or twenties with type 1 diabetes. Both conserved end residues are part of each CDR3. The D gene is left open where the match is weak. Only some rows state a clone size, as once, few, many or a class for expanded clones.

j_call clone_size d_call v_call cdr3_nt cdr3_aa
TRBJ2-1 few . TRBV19 TGTGCCAGTAGTAGGATGGGGCGGGGGCCCTACAATGAGCAGTTCTTC CASSRMGRGPYNEQFF
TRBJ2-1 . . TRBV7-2 TGTGCCAGCAGCTGGGAGGACCCACTTGTCAGTGAGCAGTTCTTC CASSWEDPLVSEQFF
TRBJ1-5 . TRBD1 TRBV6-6 TGTGCCAGCAGTTTAGGGACAGGGGGTAGTCAGCCCCAGCATTTT CASSLGTGGSQPQHF
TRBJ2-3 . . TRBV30 TGTGCCTGGAGAGCAGGGGCAGATACGCAGTATTTT CAWRAGADTQYF
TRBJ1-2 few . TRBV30 TGTGCCTGGAGTACCGACAGTGACTATGGCTACACCTTC CAWSTDSDYGYTF
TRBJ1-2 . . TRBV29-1 TGCAGCGCTGGTGAGCCGAACTATGGCTACACCTTC CSAGEPNYGYTF
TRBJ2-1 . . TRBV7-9 TGTGCCAGCAGCAGGGACACTCGGAATGAGCAGTTCTTC CASSRDTRNEQFF
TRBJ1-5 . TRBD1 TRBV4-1 TGCGCCAGCAGCATACGACAGGGGGATCAGCCCCAGCATTTT CASSIRQGDQPQHF
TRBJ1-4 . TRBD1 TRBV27 TGTGCCAGCAGTCTGACAGGGGGCTGGGATGAAAAACTGTTTTTT CASSLTGGWDEKLFF
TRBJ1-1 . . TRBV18 TGTGCCAGCTCACCACGGCCGAACACTGAAGCTTTCTTT CASSPRPNTEAFF
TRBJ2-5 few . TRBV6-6 TGTGCCAGCAGTTATGCAGGGGCCAAAGAGACCCAGTACTTC CASSYAGAKETQYF
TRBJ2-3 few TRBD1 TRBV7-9 TGTGCCAGCAGCGCGACAGGGTCCCTCACAGATACGCAGTATTTT CASSATGSLTDTQYF
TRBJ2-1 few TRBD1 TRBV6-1 TGTGCCAGCAGCCTTACTGGGACAGCGAACAATGAGCAGTTCTTC CASSLTGTANNEQFF
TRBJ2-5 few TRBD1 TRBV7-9 TGTGCCAGCAGCCCTCGGACAGGGGTTGGAGAGACCCAGTACTTC CASSPRTGVGETQYF
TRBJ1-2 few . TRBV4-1 TGCGCCAGCAGCCAAGATGTCGGCTTAGAGAACTATGGCTACACCTTC CASSQDVGLENYGYTF
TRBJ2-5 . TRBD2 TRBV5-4 TGTGCCAGCAGCCCGCGGGCTAGCGGGGGGGCCGGAGAGACCCAGTACTTC CASSPRASGGAGETQYF
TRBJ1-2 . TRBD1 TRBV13 TGTGCCAGCAGCTCCCGGGACAGGGGTAGCTATGGCTACACCTTC CASSSRDRGSYGYTF
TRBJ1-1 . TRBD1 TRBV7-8 TGTGCCAGCAGCGGGAGACAGGGAGAAACTGAAGCTTTCTTT CASSGRQGETEAFF
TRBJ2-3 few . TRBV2 TGTGCCAGCAGTCTTGGGCCCGGAGGTGATACGCAGTATTTT CASSLGPGGDTQYF
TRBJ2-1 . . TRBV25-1 TGTGCCAGCAGTGAATTGAGTAGCCCTCATGAGCAGTTCTTC CASSELSSPHEQFF
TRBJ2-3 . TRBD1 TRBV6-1 TGTGCCAGCAGTGCACAGGGGGCGACGGGCACAGATACGCAGTATTTT CASSAQGATGTDTQYF
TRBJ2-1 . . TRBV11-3 TGTGCCAGCAGCTTAGAGGTGGTTGAGCAGTTCTTC CASSLEVVEQFF
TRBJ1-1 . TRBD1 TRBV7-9 TGTGCCAGCAGCTTAGGCACAGGGGCGCCTGGCACTGAAGCTTTCTTT CASSLGTGAPGTEAFF
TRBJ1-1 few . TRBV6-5 TGTGCCAGCAGTTACCAGGGGAACACTGAAGCTTTCTTT CASSYQGNTEAFF
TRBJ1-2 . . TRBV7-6 TGTGCCAGCAGCTTAGCGACGGGAGCCGGTAGCTACACCTTC CASSLATGAGSYTF
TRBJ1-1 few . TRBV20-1 TGCAGTGCTAGTAGGGTATTGGAAGCTTTCTTT CSASRVLEAFF
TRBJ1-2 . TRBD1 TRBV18 TGTGCCAGCTCGACAGGGGCTGCCTATGGCTACACCTTC CASSTGAAYGYTF
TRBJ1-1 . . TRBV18 TGTGCCAGCTCAACCGGTGTGAACACTGAAGCTTTCTTT CASSTGVNTEAFF
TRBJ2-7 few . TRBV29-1 TGCAGCGTCGCCACCGGGAGCTACGAGCAGTACTTC CSVATGSYEQYF
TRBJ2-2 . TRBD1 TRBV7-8 TGTGCCAGCAGCCGACAGGGCATCACCGGGGAGCTGTTTTTT CASSRQGITGELFF
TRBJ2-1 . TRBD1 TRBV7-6 TGTGCCAGCAGCTTAGAACCCTCCAGGGGGAGAGCGGCGGCCTACAATGAGCAGTTCTTC CASSLEPSRGRAAAYNEQFF
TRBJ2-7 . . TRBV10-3 TGTGCCATCAGTGAGTCGGCAGGGAGCAGCGAGCAGTACTTC CAISESAGSSEQYF
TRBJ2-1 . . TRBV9 TGTGCCAGCAGCGTAGTAGTCTACGGTGAGCAGTTCTTC CASSVVVYGEQFF
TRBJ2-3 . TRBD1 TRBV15 TGTGCCACCAGCAGGACCGGGACAGGGATTCCAGATACGCAGTATTTT CATSRTGTGIPDTQYF
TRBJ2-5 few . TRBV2 TGTGCCAGCAGTCCTACAGACAGTCCCGAAGAGACCCAGTACTTC CASSPTDSPEETQYF
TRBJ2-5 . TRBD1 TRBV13 TGTGCCAGCAGCCCGACAGGGGTAGGAGAGACCCAGTACTTC CASSPTGVGETQYF
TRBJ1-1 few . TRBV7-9 TGTGCCAGCAGCTTATTAGGGGTACCGAACACTGAAGCTTTCTTT CASSLLGVPNTEAFF
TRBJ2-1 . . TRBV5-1 TGCGCCAGCAAGGTGGGGCTAGGCCCTACCGGCGAGCAGTTCTTC CASKVGLGPTGEQFF
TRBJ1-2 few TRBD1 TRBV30 TGTGCCCGGAAGGAACCGGGACAGGGTCTATATGGCTACACCTTC CARKEPGQGLYGYTF
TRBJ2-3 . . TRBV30 TGTGCCTGGAGCTTTGCGGGTGCCCCAGATACGCAGTATTTT CAWSFAGAPDTQYF
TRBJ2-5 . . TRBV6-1 TGTGCCAGCACCGACCCTACTAGAGAAGAGACCCAGTACTTC CASTDPTREETQYF
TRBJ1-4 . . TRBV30 TGTGCCTGGAAGTTAAGCGTCGGGGAAAAACTGTTTTTT CAWKLSVGEKLFF
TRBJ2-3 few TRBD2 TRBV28 TGTGCCAGTCGGGGCGGGGGGCCAGATACGCAGTATTTT CASRGGGPDTQYF
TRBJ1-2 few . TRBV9 TGTGCCAGCAGCGTGGGCAGGGAGTGGTATGGCTACACCTTC CASSVGREWYGYTF
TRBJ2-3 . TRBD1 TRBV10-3 TGTGCCATCAGGAAAGGGACAGGGCTCACAGATACGCAGTATTTT CAIRKGTGLTDTQYF
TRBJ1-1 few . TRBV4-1 TGCGCCAGCAGGGCAATCGGACGGGGGAACACTGAAGCTTTCTTT CASRAIGRGNTEAFF
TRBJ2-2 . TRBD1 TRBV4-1 TGCGCCAGCAGCCAAGAGGACAGGGGCACCGGGGAGCTGTTTTTT CASSQEDRGTGELFF
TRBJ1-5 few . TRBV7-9 TGTGCCAGCAGCTTAGCAGGGATGGGCAATCAGCCCCAGCATTTT CASSLAGMGNQPQHF